This TCR beta chain came from a study of blood T cell repertoires in COVID-19. Looking at the study overall: Nucleic acid was either cDNA or gDNA, and it came from T cells, B-cell-depleted T cells, or PBMCs.

This clone came up a few times. How the authors handled the data: Amplification from reference gene primers served as the basis for estimated nucleated cell counts. Sequencing used immunoSEQ multiplex PCR; TCRdb keeps in-frame clones, though not all of them. That table supplies the V and J calls and clone size; D and trimming were determined from the DNA. The table shows fewer than 200,000 clones, with about 90% occurring only once. The sample consisted of peripheral blood. The sequence derives from a man aged 65-85 years with active or convalescent COVID-19.

The DNA for the CDR3 is TGTGCCAGCAGCAGCGGGAGGGCCCCTGGGTCCTACGAGCAGTACTTC. Residues: CASSSGRAPGSYEQYF. The rearrangement uses TRBV6-2 or TRBV6-3 and TRBJ2-7; 10 positions match TRBD2. Germline V CDR1 and CDR2: MNHEY, SVGEGT. J lost 1 base, V lost 6 bases, and 9 bases had no gene match. There are 16 residues in the CDR3.